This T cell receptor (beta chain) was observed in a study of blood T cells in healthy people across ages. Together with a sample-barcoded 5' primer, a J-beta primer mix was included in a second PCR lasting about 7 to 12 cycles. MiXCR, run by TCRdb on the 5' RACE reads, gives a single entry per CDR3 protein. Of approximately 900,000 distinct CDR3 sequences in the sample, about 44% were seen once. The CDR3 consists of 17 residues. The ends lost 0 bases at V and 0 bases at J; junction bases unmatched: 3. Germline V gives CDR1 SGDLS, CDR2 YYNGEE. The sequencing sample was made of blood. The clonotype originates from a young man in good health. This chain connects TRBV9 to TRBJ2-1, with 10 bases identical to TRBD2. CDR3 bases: TGTGCCAGCAGCGTAGATAGCGGGGGGAGCTCCTACAATGAGCAGTTCTTC. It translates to CASSVDSGGSSYNEQFF.